This passage covers 31 T cell receptor beta chains from one sample sequenced in a study of blood T cells in healthy people across ages. Then a second PCR, running roughly 7 to 11 cycles, was carried out with a sample-barcoded 5' primer and a J-beta primer mix. Each CDR3 protein is one row after TCRdb ran MiXCR on the 5' RACE reads. The sample has more than 450,000 distinct CDR3 sequences, roughly a quarter seen once. A further study also used this sample, focusing on T cells of mothers and their children.

Sequencing was done on a sample of blood. The receptors stem from a boy between 2 and 15 years old in good health.

This clonotype has just a few counts. The V call is TRBV10-3, the J call TRBJ1-1; D not resolved. The germline V and J ends were trimmed by 3 bases and 7 bases, with 12 bases remaining between them. CDR3 length: 13 amino acids. CDR1 is ENHRY and CDR2 is SYGVKD in the germline V gene. The CDR3 nucleotides are TGTGCCATCAGTGACAGTGTGTTGAATGAAGCTTTCTTT. Amino acids: CAISDSVLNEAFF.

As concerns this clonotype: A much larger clone lies one base from this, so it may be a read error. The chain has TRBV20-1 and TRBJ2-1; TRBD2 aligns across 8 bases. V dropped 5 bases and J dropped 4; count of bases not matched to a gene: 19. The V gene's germline CDR1 is DFQATT and CDR2 SNEGSKA (reference sequence). CDR3 size: 18 residues. The CDR3 coding sequence is TGCAGTGCTGAGGGACTGACCCCAGGCGGGAGGATATACAATGAGCAGTTCTTC. It is translated as CSAEGLTPGGRIYNEQFF.

At least ten counts were recorded for this clonotype. This chain uses TRBV7-9 with TRBJ1-6; the match to TRBD1 covers 9 bases. Germline lookup yields CDR1 SEHNR and CDR2 FQNEAQ (reference sequence). V lost 5 bases and J lost 5; bases outside the gene matches: 1. The CDR3 has 14 residues. CDR3 nucleotides: TGTGCCAGCAGCCGGGACAGGGATAATTCACCCCTCCACTTT. It is translated as CASSRDRDNSPLHF. Together with reference TRBV7-9 and TRBJ1-6, the CDR3 gives the full variable domain: DTGVSQNPRHKITKRGQNVTFRCDPISEHNRLYWYRQTLGQGPEFLTYFQNEAQLEKSRLLSDRFSAERPKGSFSTLEIQRTEQGDSAMYLCASSRDRDNSPLHFGNGTRLTVT.

The chain recombines TRBV20-1 with TRBJ2-3, with D maybe TRBD2 (7 bases). CDR3 size: 11 residues. Trimming stripped 7 bases from V and 5 bases from J, with 10 bases between. The germline gives CDR1 DFQATT, CDR2 SNEGSKA (reference sequence). CDR3 nucleotide sequence: TGCAGTGGCGGGGGCCAAGATACGCAGTATTTT. Its translation is CSGGGQDTQYF.

This clonotype has ten or more counts. The chain links TRBV20-1 to TRBJ1-1; D perhaps matches TRBD1 (5 bases). This CDR3 has 14 amino acids. Looked up from germline, CDR1 is DFQATT and CDR2 is SNEGSKA (reference sequence). The V end lost 0 bases, the J end lost 2 bases, and 10 bases lay between the germline ends. The CDR3 loop reads CSARDPGLNTEAFF. The CDR3 DNA is TGCAGTGCTAGAGATCCAGGGCTTAACACTGAAGCTTTCTTT.

The V call is TRBV6-2 or TRBV6-3, the J call TRBJ2-7, with 10 bases identical to TRBD1. Unmatched junction bases numbered 8, after V lost 6 bases and J lost 0 bases. This CDR3 is built from 16 residues. Germline-derived CDR1 and CDR2 are MNHEY and SVGEGT. This chain's CDR3 is CASRGTGDAYSYEQYF. In DNA, the CDR3 is TGTGCCAGCAGAGGGACAGGGGACGCGTACTCCTACGAGCAGTACTTC.

This clonotype was found a few times. The chain recombines TRBV20-1 with TRBJ1-5; D gene unclear. Looked up from germline, CDR1 is DFQATT and CDR2 is SNEGSKA (reference sequence). The V end lost 3 bases, the J end lost 1 base, and 4 bases lay between the germline ends. CDR3 length: 12 amino acids. CDR3 nucleotide sequence: TGCAGTGCTAGTGGGAGCAATCAGCCCCAGCATTTT. Translated, it gives CSASGSNQPQHF.

V is TRBV5-1 and J is TRBJ1-1; D might be TRBD1 (6 bases). The CDR3 covers 13 residues. V was clipped by 2 bases and J by 9 bases, with 14 bases between them. CDR1 and CDR2 (germline): SGHRS, YFSETQ. CDR3 bases: TGCGCCAGCAGCTTCCCGGGGGCTGATCAAGCTTTCTTT. Protein product: CASSFPGADQAFF. Full variable domain (remainder filled in from reference TRBV5-1 and TRBJ1-1): KAGVTQTPRYLIKTRGQQVTLSCSPISGHRSVSWYQQTPGQGLQFLFEYFSETQRNKGNFPGRFSGRQFSNSRSEMNVSTLELGDSALYLCASSFPGADQAFFGQGTRLTVV.

This clonotype was seen ten or more times. The chain carries TRBV7-2 and TRBJ2-3; D is unclear. The CDR3 loop spans 12 amino acids. Trimming took off 5 bases at V and 3 bases at J, with 6 bases between the two ends. Germline CDR1 is SGHTA and CDR2 is FQGNSA. As DNA, the CDR3 is TGTGCCAGCAGCCCCGGAACAGATACGCAGTATTTT. Residues: CASSPGTDTQYF.

The chain recombines TRBV4-3 with TRBJ2-5, with D perhaps matching TRBD2 (7 bases). The J call is doubtful: the DNA matches TRBJ2-7 better. The CDR3 is 16 amino acids. Germline loops: CDR1 LGHNA, CDR2 YSLEER. CDR3 nucleotides: TGCGCCAGCAGCCTCGGTACAGGGACTACGAGTTACGAGCAGTACTTC. Protein sequence: CASSLGTGTTSYEQYF.

This clonotype was observed a handful of times. This chain uses TRBV5-1 with TRBJ2-5; D unclear. Germline lookup yields CDR1 SGHRS and CDR2 YFSETQ. V gave up 5 bases and J gave up 5 bases, with 13 bases separating them. The CDR3 contains 13 residues. The DNA of the CDR3 is TGCGCCAGCAGTTTTCAGAACGGGGAGACCCAGTACTTC. Encoded protein: CASSFQNGETQYF.

This clonotype showed up just a few times. The chain carries TRBV4-3 and TRBJ2-7; 10 nucleotides agree with TRBD2. The CDR3 runs to 15 residues. The germline V gene encodes CDR1 LGHNA and CDR2 YSLEER. The V gene end was trimmed by 1 base and the J gene end by 7 bases; junction bases not matched to a gene: 7. The CDR3 is CASSQGVAGGWEQYF. The CDR3, as DNA: TGCGCCAGCAGCCAAGGAGTAGCGGGAGGATGGGAGCAGTACTTC.

The chain links TRBV27 to TRBJ2-5; 8 bases align to TRBD1. V was pared by 4 bases and J by 7 bases, with 5 bases of the junction left unmatched. The germline CDR1 and CDR2 sequences are MNHEY and SMNVEV (reference sequence). The CDR3 extends over 13 amino acids. In DNA, the CDR3 is TGTGCCAGCAGTTCAGGGACAGGCAGGACCCAGTACTTC. This gives the protein CASSSGTGRTQYF.

The chain couples TRBV6-4 to TRBJ2-3; TRBD2 matches at 10 bases. CDR3 length equals 14 residues. Germline lookup yields CDR1 MRHNA and CDR2 SNTAGT. Losses at the gene ends were 8 bases for V and 0 bases for J; bases not matched to a gene: 2. CDR3 sequence (DNA): TGTGCCAGCCGTAGCGGGGGGAGCACAGATACGCAGTATTTT. Translating it yields CASRSGGSTDTQYF.

This clonotype was counted a few times. The V and J genes are TRBV6-2 or TRBV6-3 and TRBJ2-5, with 8 bases identical to TRBD1. Trimming cost V 10 bases and J 1 base; bases outside gene matches: 5. CDR1 is MNHEY, CDR2 SVGEGT, per germline. The CDR3 runs 13 residues. CDR3 bases: TGTGCCACCTCAGGGGGCATCCAAGAGACCCAGTACTTC. Translating gives CATSGGIQETQYF.

The V call is TRBV5-6, the J call TRBJ2-5; D remains ambiguous. The J call is doubtful: the DNA matches TRBJ2-1 better. The CDR3 runs to 11 residues. Germline V gives CDR1 SGHDT, CDR2 YYEEEE. The CDR3 DNA follows: TGTGCCAGCAGCTTAGCTATTGAGCAGTTCTTC. Translated: CASSLAIEQFF.

The genes are TRBV27 and TRBJ1-5; D uncertain. The CDR3 has 14 residues. V lost 2 bases, J lost 6 bases, and 11 bases lay in between. Germline-derived CDR1 and CDR2 are MNHEY and SMNVEV (reference sequence). CDR3 nucleotides: TGTGCCAGCAGTTTAGGAGGGCACGGTCAGCCCCAGCATTTT. Translating it yields CASSLGGHGQPQHF.

This clonotype turned up a few times. The rearrangement links TRBV20-1 to TRBJ1-4; 9 bases line up with TRBD1. Germline trimming cut 2 bases from V and 0 bases from J; bases unmatched to any gene: 1. Germline assignment: CDR1 DFQATT and CDR2 SNEGSKA (reference sequence). This CDR3 contains 15 residues. The CDR3 protein is CSARTGGTTNEKLFF. The CDR3 region has the DNA TGCAGTGCTAGAACAGGGGGCACAACTAATGAAAAACTGTTTTTT.

V gene TRBV9 combines with J gene TRBJ2-5; D is possibly TRBD1 or TRBD2 (5 bases each). Matching the DNA end better, TRBJ2-1 makes the J call doubtful. The CDR3 loop spans 16 amino acids. CDR1 SGDLS and CDR2 YYNGEE come from the germline V gene. The CDR3 loop reads CASSASGRILMDEQFF. The CDR3 nucleotides are TGTGCCAGCAGCGCCTCGGGACGGATCCTTATGGATGAGCAGTTCTTC.

The chain uses TRBV5-1 and TRBJ2-5; 8 nucleotides line up with TRBD2. V lost 0 bases and J lost 11; bases outside the gene matches: 15. Per germline, CDR1 SGHRS and CDR2 YFSETQ. This CDR3 region has 16 residues. The CDR3 spells CASSLGPRGAEEEQYF. The CDR3, as DNA: TGCGCCAGCAGCTTGGGACCGCGGGGGGCAGAAGAAGAGCAGTACTTC.

This clonotype was picked up one time. The V call is TRBV20-1, the J call TRBJ2-5, with TRBD2 matching 9 bases. The end of the DNA fits TRBJ2-1 better, so the J call may be wrong. This CDR3 is built from 15 residues. Germline V gives CDR1 DFQATT, CDR2 SNEGSKA (reference sequence). CDR3 sequence reads: CSASPLAGGPKEQFF. CDR3 DNA: TGCAGTGCTAGTCCTCTGGCGGGGGGGCCAAAGGAGCAGTTCTTC.

This chain uses TRBV20-1 with TRBJ2-7, with TRBD2 matching over 13 bases. After removal of 6 bases from V and 0 bases from J, the junction contained 5 bases not matched to a gene. CDR3 length equals 15 residues. Per the germline V gene, CDR1 is DFQATT and CDR2 is SNEGSKA (reference sequence). The CDR3 loop reads CSAGTSGVRSYEQYF. CDR3 DNA sequence: TGCAGTGCCGGGACTAGCGGGGTTCGCTCCTACGAGCAGTACTTC.

A few counts support this clonotype. The chain recombines TRBV7-9 with TRBJ2-5; perhaps D is TRBD1 or TRBD2 (5 bases each). Trimming shortened V by 5 bases and J by 3 bases, and 19 bases separated the two germline ends. The CDR3 runs to 16 residues. Germline assignment: CDR1 SEHNR and CDR2 FQNEAQ (reference sequence). The CDR3 sequence is CASSPALGRHKETQYF. In DNA, the CDR3 is TGTGCCAGCAGCCCCGCCTTGGGACGGCACAAAGAGACCCAGTACTTC.

V and J are TRBV9 and TRBJ1-1, with a possible D match to TRBD1 (6 bases). The length of the CDR3 is 17 residues. V was cut by 2 bases and J by 6 bases, with 23 bases left in between. CDR1 is SGDLS and CDR2 is YYNGEE in the germline V gene. The CDR3 sequence: CASSVPRAGAGVSEAFF. CDR3 DNA: TGTGCCAGCAGCGTTCCCCGGGCGGGGGCGGGGGTCTCTGAAGCTTTCTTT.

The chain links TRBV28 to TRBJ2-2; TRBD2 aligns across 16 bases. The CDR3 contains 18 residues. Germline V gene sequence: CDR1 MDHEN, CDR2 SYDVKM. The ends lost 5 bases at V and 8 bases at J; junction bases unmatched: 11. Here the CDR3 reads CASSIGTSGRARGGELFF. In DNA, the CDR3 is TGTGCCAGCAGTATCGGGACTAGCGGGAGGGCCCGAGGAGGGGAGCTGTTTTTT.

The chain uses TRBV12-3 or TRBV12-4 and TRBJ2-7; D is uncertain. V was pared by 3 bases and J by 5 bases, with 8 bases between. The CDR3 covers 12 residues. The CDR3 coding sequence is TGTGCCAGCAGTTTCCGTAGCCACGAGCAGTACTTC. This codes for CASSFRSHEQYF.

There are a few counts of this clonotype. The rearrangement uses TRBV10-2 and TRBJ2-3; 8 nucleotides align to TRBD1. Germline V gives CDR1 WSHSY, CDR2 SAAADI. Trimming at V came to 8 bases and at J to 0 bases, leaving 4 bases not matched to a gene. This CDR3 is 14 amino acids long. The CDR3: CASRTGISTDTQYF. DNA for the CDR3: TGCGCCAGCCGGACAGGGATTAGCACAGATACGCAGTATTTT.

The chain has TRBV10-3 and TRBJ1-1; 7 nucleotides align to TRBD1. Germline lookup yields CDR1 ENHRY and CDR2 SYGVKD. There are 15 residues in the CDR3. J was trimmed by 0 bases and V by 3 bases; bases with no gene match: 4. The CDR3 loop is CAISEGQALNTEAFF. DNA for the CDR3: TGTGCCATCAGTGAAGGACAGGCTTTGAACACTGAAGCTTTCTTT.

For this clonotype: Sequence at one end of the junction differs from germline and may be a read error. The V and J genes are TRBV12-3 or TRBV12-4 and TRBJ2-1; perhaps TRBD2 as D (6 bases). The CDR3 length is 15 residues. CDR3 bases: TGTGTCAGCAGCCCCCAGGGCGGGGCCATCAATGAGCAGTTCTTC. It encodes CVSSPQGGAINEQFF.

The J gene is TRBJ1-2, the V gene TRBV12-3 or TRBV12-4; D unresolved. The CDR3 extends over 15 amino acids. V lost 4 bases to trimming and J lost 0 bases, with 12 bases between them. The CDR3 coding sequence is TGTGCCAGCAGTTCCGATGGGTCGACTAACTATGGCTACACCTTC. It encodes CASSSDGSTNYGYTF.

J is TRBJ2-5 and V is TRBV28; TRBD1 might be the D (6 bases). The DNA matches TRBJ2-7 better at its end, which makes the J call doubtful. Germline CDR1 MDHEN, CDR2 SYDVKM. This CDR3 spans 14 amino acids. The CDR3 loop reads CASSPKDSSYEQYF. CDR3 DNA sequence: TGTGCCAGCAGTCCCAAGGACAGCTCCTACGAGCAGTACTTC.